Below are 17 T cell receptor beta chains sequenced from a single sample in a study of response to subunit inactivated influenza vaccine (dated by TCRdb to 2016 to 2019). Library method: RT-PCR. Sequencing took place on an Illumina HiSeq 2500. The raw public reads went through TCRdb reprocessing: fastp at Q25, MiXCR clone calling, in-frame beta chains kept. Each record represents a unique CDR3 protein, reported with the most common genes and DNA among its rows. The sample records 290,000 or so distinct CDR3 sequences, about 20% of which are singletons. The top ten clonotypes cover 10% to 13% of the sample. The sequenced sample was PBMCs from blood, obtained less than 22 months after vaccination. These receptor sequences come from a man between 50 and 69 years old who received an inactivated influenza vaccine. Donor details come from another sample of the same person, matched by shared clones.

The chain carries TRBV20-1 and TRBJ2-1, with D unresolved. From germline, CDR1 is DFQATT and CDR2 SNEGSKA (reference sequence). CDR3 length: 14 amino acids. V was clipped by 0 bases and J by 4 bases, with 10 bases between them. In nucleotides, the CDR3 is TGCAGTGCTAGAGAACAGACATTTTACAATGAGCAGTTCTTC. Translating it yields CSAREQTFYNEQFF.

The chain carries TRBV5-1 and TRBJ2-3; no clear D. CDR3 size: 15 residues. Germline V gene lookup returns CDR1 SGHRS and CDR2 YFSETQ. V lost 5 bases and J 3 bases, leaving 16 bases between the germline ends. CDR3 sequence: CASSFGQGGTDTQYF. The CDR3 DNA sequence: TGCGCCAGCAGTTTCGGGCAAGGTGGGACAGATACGCAGTATTTT. Using reference TRBV5-1 and TRBJ2-3 for the parts outside the CDR3, the full variable domain is KAGVTQTPRYLIKTRGQQVTLSCSPISGHRSVSWYQQTPGQGLQFLFEYFSETQRNKGNFPGRFSGRQFSNSRSEMNVSTLELGDSALYLCASSFGQGGTDTQYFGPGTRLTVL.

The chain has TRBV15 and TRBJ2-1, with D unclear. Per germline, CDR1 LNHNV and CDR2 YYDKDF (reference sequence). This CDR3 has 16 residues. The V end was cut by 0 bases, the J end by 10 bases, with 19 bases between. This CDR3 is CATSRDSMATQSEQFF. For the CDR3, the DNA is TGTGCCACCAGCAGAGATAGTATGGCGACTCAATCAGAGCAGTTCTTC.

This clonotype was picked up many times. This rearrangement joins TRBV5-6 to TRBJ1-3; D is unclear. The germline V and J ends were trimmed by 5 bases and 1 base, with 7 bases remaining between them. The CDR3 is 13 residues long. Germline CDR1 SGHDT, CDR2 YYEEEE. The CDR3 DNA reads TGTGCCAGCAGTAAGGCTTCTGGAAACACCATATATTTT. As protein: CASSKASGNTIYF. Full variable domain (rest looked up from reference TRBV5-6 and TRBJ1-3): DAGVTQSPTHLIKTRGQQVTLRCSPKSGHDTVSWYQQALGQGPQFIFQYYEEEERQRGNFPDRFSGHQFPNYSSELNVNALLLGDSALYLCASSKASGNTIYFGEGSWLTVV.

There are a few counts of this clonotype. The rearrangement joins TRBV6-2 or TRBV6-3 to TRBJ2-6, with 11 bases fitting TRBD2. The J segment lost 0 bases and the V segment lost 6 bases, leaving 7 bases of the junction unmatched. Germline lookup yields CDR1 MNHEY and CDR2 SVGEGT. The CDR3 sequence is 18 residues long. The CDR3 nucleotides read TGTGCCAGCAGCTCGATAGCGGGAGGGGGCTCTGGGGCCAACGTCCTGACTTTC. Amino acid sequence: CASSSIAGGGSGANVLTF.

The chain employs TRBV6-2 or TRBV6-3 and TRBJ2-2, with a weak D call TRBD1 (6 bases). The V gene lost 5 bases and the J gene lost 0 bases, with 10 bases spanning the gap. CDR1 MNHEY and CDR2 SVGEGT come from the germline V gene. CDR3 size: 15 residues. The CDR3 coding sequence is TGTGCCAGCAGTCGACAGGATTCGAACACCGGGGAGCTGTTTTTT. Protein: CASSRQDSNTGELFF.

This clonotype was counted only a few times. This chain connects TRBV5-4 to TRBJ1-4, with D unclear. The V end lost 6 bases, the J end lost 0 bases, and 3 bases lay between the germline ends. CDR3 size: 12 residues. CDR1 and CDR2 (germline): SGHNT, YYREEE (reference sequence). CDR3 bases: TGTGCCAGCATCGCAACTAATGAAAAACTGTTTTTT. This translates into CASIATNEKLFF.

This clonotype was counted a few times. This chain connects TRBV10-3 to TRBJ2-7, with D possibly matching TRBD2 (5 bases). The germline gives CDR1 ENHRY, CDR2 SYGVKD. This CDR3 contains 15 residues. The V and J ends lost 3 bases and 3 bases respectively, with 15 bases between them. This CDR3 is CAISDPTGNHYEQYF. As DNA, the CDR3 is TGTGCCATCAGTGATCCCACGGGAAACCACTACGAGCAGTACTTC.

This clonotype was counted only a few times. This rearrangement joins TRBV7-8 to TRBJ1-5, with 9 positions matching TRBD1. The CDR3 length is 18 residues. Looked up from germline, CDR1 is SGHVS and CDR2 is FQNEAQ. With V trimmed by 5 bases and J by 4 bases, 15 bases remained unmatched. DNA for the CDR3: TGTGCCAGCAGCCCACTCGTCCCGGGACAGGGTAAGAATCAGCCCCAGCATTTT. Translating it yields CASSPLVPGQGKNQPQHF.

This clonotype has a handful of counts. V gene TRBV29-1 combines with J gene TRBJ2-1, with 12 bases identical to TRBD1. The CDR3 loop spans 16 amino acids. V trimming: 4 bases; J trimming: 1 base; junction bases outside the gene matches: 5. Germline V CDR1 and CDR2: SQVTM, ANQGSEA. The CDR3 region is CSVGGQGAYSYNEQFF. In DNA, the CDR3 is TGCAGCGTTGGGGGACAGGGGGCGTATTCCTACAATGAGCAGTTCTTC.

This sequence joins TRBV7-3 and TRBJ2-3, with 8 bases lining up with TRBD1. With V trimmed by 2 bases and J by 4 bases, 5 bases remained unmatched. This CDR3 spans 15 amino acids. From germline, CDR1 is SGHTA and CDR2 FQGTGA. The CDR3 bases are TGTGCCAGCAGCTTACAGGGGGCGCATGCAGATACGCAGTATTTT. Translation: CASSLQGAHADTQYF. Variable domain in full (rest from reference TRBV7-3 and TRBJ2-3): GAGVSQTPSNKVTEKGKYVELRCDPISGHTALYWYRQSLGQGPEFLIYFQGTGAADDSGLPNDRFFAVRPEGSVSTLKIQRTERGDSAVYLCASSLQGAHADTQYFGPGTRLTVL.

The chain links TRBV7-6 to TRBJ2-5; D possibly matches TRBD1 or TRBD2 (5 bases each). Trimming stripped 1 base from V and 4 bases from J, with 10 bases between. Germline loops: CDR1 SGHVS, CDR2 FNYEAQ. The CDR3 has 14 residues. CDR3 region: CASSLVGALETQYF. The CDR3 nucleotides are TGTGCCAGCAGCTTAGTCGGGGCTCTAGAGACCCAGTACTTC.

This chain joins TRBV24-1 and TRBJ2-2, with TRBD2 matching over 7 bases. Germline trimming cut 6 bases from V and 1 base from J; bases unmatched to any gene: 4. The CDR3 spans 15 residues. The germline V gene has CDR1 KGHDR and CDR2 SFDVKD. The CDR3 DNA reads TGTGCCACCAGTAGGCAGCGGGGGAACACCGGGGAGCTGTTTTTT. Protein product: CATSRQRGNTGELFF.

This clonotype has a handful of counts. The chain carries TRBV15 and TRBJ2-1; possible D gene TRBD2, 6 bases. This CDR3 spans 16 amino acids. V lost 0 bases, J lost 4 bases, and 13 bases lay in between. In germline, CDR1 is LNHNV, CDR2 YYDKDF (reference sequence). CDR3 sequence reads: CATSRDLSGPYNEQFF. The CDR3, as DNA: TGTGCCACCAGCAGAGATTTGAGCGGGCCATACAATGAGCAGTTCTTC.

This clonotype was recorded at least ten times. This rearrangement joins TRBV12-3 or TRBV12-4 to TRBJ1-5; 9 bases agree with TRBD1. The V and J ends lost 6 bases and 7 bases, in that order; junction bases with no gene match: 13. The CDR3 is made up of 16 amino acids. The CDR3 reads CASSSPSGTGRQPQHF. The DNA of the CDR3 is TGTGCCAGCAGCTCCCCGTCGGGGACAGGGAGGCAGCCCCAGCATTTT.

CDR3 DNA sequence: TGTGCCAGCAGCTATTCAGGGACGATGAACACTGAAGCTTTCTTT. This translates into CASSYSGTMNTEAFF. The chain is built from TRBV5-4 and TRBJ1-1; weak D call: TRBD1 (5 bases). Germline CDR1 and CDR2: SGHNT and YYREEE (reference sequence). The CDR3 is made up of 15 amino acids. V lost 3 bases and J lost 0, with 12 bases in between.

The CDR3 DNA sequence: TGCGCCAGCAGCTTGGACAGGGGCAGTACCTACACCTTC. It specifies CASSLDRGSTYTF. This chain joins TRBV5-1 and TRBJ1-2, with 7 bases fitting TRBD1. The germline V gene encodes CDR1 SGHRS and CDR2 YFSETQ. This CDR3 is 13 amino acids long. Germline trimming cut 0 bases from V and 10 bases from J; bases unmatched to any gene: 6.